Each of the 17 T cell receptor beta chains below was sequenced from the same sample in a study of early T cells in non-severe SARS-CoV-2 infection. TCRdb re-analysed the 5' RACE reads in MiXCR, keeping a single row per CDR3 protein. The sample holds more than 95,000 distinct CDR3 sequences; more than 13% are singletons and the top ten take 21%. Sample: whole blood. Source of these receptors: an adult who was a healthcare worker with PCR-confirmed SARS-CoV-2 infection or an uninfected control (not recorded which).

This clonotype was seen repeatedly, ten times or more. This sequence joins TRBV29-1 and TRBJ1-2; no definite D call. V was shortened by 0 bases and J by 4 bases, with 6 bases between the two germline ends. CDR1 is SQVTM, CDR2 ANQGSEA, per germline. The CDR3 runs 12 residues. The CDR3 loop reads CSVEDSLYGYTF. In DNA, the CDR3 is TGCAGCGTTGAAGACAGCCTCTATGGCTACACCTTC.

The V call is TRBV10-2, the J call TRBJ2-7; D is perhaps TRBD2 (5 bases). Between the trimmed V and J ends, which lost 3 bases and 0 bases, there was a span of 15 bases. Germline loops: CDR1 WSHSY, CDR2 SAAADI. This CDR3 spans 16 amino acids. DNA of the CDR3: TGCGCCAGCAGTGATGCCTTCGGGGTTAGCTCCTACGAGCAGTACTTC. This translates into CASSDAFGVSSYEQYF.

This chain connects TRBV5-1 to TRBJ1-4; 7 bases align to TRBD1. The CDR3 runs 18 residues. Germline assignment: CDR1 SGHRS and CDR2 YFSETQ. V lost 4 bases and J lost 0; bases outside the gene matches: 12. CDR3 residues: CASSATGTAYSTNEKLFF. CDR3 DNA: TGCGCCAGCAGCGCAACCGGGACAGCTTATTCAACTAATGAAAAACTGTTTTTT.

For the CDR3, the DNA is TGTGCCAGCAGCTGGAACACCGGGGAGCTGTTTTTT. It yields the protein CASSWNTGELFF. This chain connects TRBV3-1 to TRBJ2-2; D uncertain. The germline V gene encodes CDR1 LGHDT and CDR2 YNNKEL (reference sequence). V lost 5 bases, J lost 1 base, and 2 bases lay in between. This CDR3 has 12 amino acids.

The chain uses TRBV6-1 and TRBJ2-2, with D tentatively TRBD2 (6 bases). Germline loops: CDR1 MNHNS, CDR2 SASEGT. Trimming pared 8 bases from V and 0 bases from J, leaving 13 bases between. The CDR3 length is 15 residues. The CDR3 loop is CASSAGRANTGELFF. In DNA form, the CDR3 reads TGTGCCAGCTCGGCGGGGCGCGCGAACACCGGGGAGCTGTTTTTT.

V and J are TRBV11-2 and TRBJ2-5; 8 nucleotides match TRBD2. This CDR3 contains 13 residues. V dropped 5 bases and J dropped 5; count of bases not matched to a gene: 4. Germline V gene lookup returns CDR1 SGHAT and CDR2 FQNNGV. This CDR3 reads CASSRAGGETQYF. CDR3 bases: TGTGCCAGCAGCCGCGCGGGAGGCGAGACCCAGTACTTC.

This sequence joins TRBV30 and TRBJ2-1; D is unclear. Germline V lookup: CDR1 GTSNPN, CDR2 SVGIG (reference sequence). V shed 3 bases and J shed 6 bases, with 15 bases lying between them. The CDR3 is 14 amino acids. CDR3 sequence reads: CAWRGPSESNEQFF. CDR3 nucleotides: TGTGCCTGGAGAGGACCGAGCGAAAGCAATGAGCAGTTCTTC.

In this sample, this clonotype turned up a few times. The J gene is TRBJ2-7, the V gene TRBV10-3, with D perhaps TRBD1 or TRBD2 (6 bases each). Germline CDR1 reads ENHRY; CDR2 reads SYGVKD. Trimming cost V 6 bases and J 3 bases, with 15 bases left between them. This CDR3 comprises 14 residues. The CDR3 spells CAIRGDGGSYEQYF. The CDR3 bases are TGTGCCATCAGGGGGGACGGGGGCAGCTACGAGCAGTACTTC.

This clonotype has only a few counts. The V gene is TRBV19, the J gene TRBJ2-5, with unresolved D. V lost 5 bases and J 1 base, leaving 8 bases between the germline ends. Germline V gene data show CDR1 as LNHDA and CDR2 as SQIVND (reference sequence). There are 13 residues in the CDR3. CDR3 residues: CASSGTTQETQYF. Here the CDR3 DNA reads TGTGCCAGTAGTGGCACGACCCAAGAGACCCAGTACTTC.

This clonotype has just a few counts. The V gene is TRBV20-1, the J gene TRBJ2-3; D not resolved. This CDR3 region has 11 residues. Trimming removed 1 base at V and 5 bases at J, with 4 bases between. Per germline, CDR1 DFQATT and CDR2 SNEGSKA (reference sequence). Written as DNA, the CDR3 is TGCAGTGCTAGAGTCGGAGATACGCAGTATTTT. Its protein product is CSARVGDTQYF.

The sample holds a few counts of this clonotype. The chain uses TRBV5-1 and TRBJ1-2; 8 nucleotides line up with TRBD1. The trim removed 0 bases at V and 7 bases at J, leaving 8 bases unmatched. Per the germline V gene, CDR1 is SGHRS and CDR2 is YFSETQ. This CDR3 has 15 residues. CDR3 DNA: TGCGCCAGCAGCTTGGATCGGCAGGGGGCGAGTGGCTACACCTTC. Protein product: CASSLDRQGASGYTF. The variable domain in full, with the rest retrieved from reference TRBV5-1 and TRBJ1-2, is KAGVTQTPRYLIKTRGQQVTLSCSPISGHRSVSWYQQTPGQGLQFLFEYFSETQRNKGNFPGRFSGRQFSNSRSEMNVSTLELGDSALYLCASSLDRQGASGYTFGSGTRLTVV.

This clonotype was seen at least ten times. J is TRBJ2-3 and V is TRBV5-1, with D maybe TRBD2 (6 bases). This CDR3 is 15 amino acids long. Germline-derived CDR1 and CDR2 are SGHRS and YFSETQ. V was clipped by 2 bases and J by 0 bases, with 10 bases between them. CDR3 loop: CASSLAGSSTDTQYF. As DNA, the CDR3 is TGCGCCAGCAGCTTAGCGGGCTCTAGCACAGATACGCAGTATTTT.

In this sample, this clonotype turned up a few times. V usage is TRBV30 and J usage is TRBJ2-1; 7 bases are a match to TRBD1. This CDR3 is 13 amino acids long. In germline, CDR1 is GTSNPN, CDR2 SVGIG (reference sequence). V shed 2 bases and J 5 bases; nucleotides not matched to a gene: 3. CDR3: CAWSYDRDNEQFF. The CDR3 nucleotides read TGTGCCTGGAGTTATGACAGGGACAATGAGCAGTTCTTC.

CDR3 region: CASSVGQYYGYTF. The CDR3 nucleotides read TGTGCCAGCAGCGTAGGACAGTACTATGGCTACACCTTC. The rearrangement links TRBV6-6 to TRBJ1-2; possible D gene TRBD1, 6 bases. The germline V gene has CDR1 MNHNY and CDR2 SVGAGI (reference sequence). Trimming pared 6 bases from V and 3 bases from J, leaving 11 bases between. CDR3 length equals 13 residues.

This clonotype was found a few times. The chain employs TRBV18 and TRBJ1-1; TRBD1 is a possible D gene (6 bases). The length of the CDR3 is 15 residues. With 3 bases removed from V and 11 bases from J, the gap between germline ends came to 22 bases. Germline V gene sequence: CDR1 KGHSH, CDR2 LQKENI. The CDR3 here is CASSPSDSQQGGAFF. The DNA of the CDR3 is TGTGCCAGCTCACCTTCGGACAGCCAACAAGGGGGGGCTTTCTTT.

A remark on this clonotype: One junction end does not reproduce the germline sequence, and a read error may be involved. This chain connects TRBV11-2 to TRBJ2-1; 10 bases are a match to TRBD1. The CDR3 consists of 16 residues. Germline CDR1 is SGHAT and CDR2 is FQNNGV. The chain's CDR3 is CVSSLATGGAYNEQFF. The CDR3 DNA reads as TGTGTCAGCAGCTTAGCGACAGGGGGCGCCTACAATGAGCAGTTCTTC.

The V gene is TRBV6-6, the J gene TRBJ2-5; TRBD2 agrees at 8 bases. Germline V CDR1 and CDR2: MNHNY, SVGAGI (reference sequence). This CDR3 region has 13 residues. V gave up 9 bases and J gave up 2 bases; unmatched junction bases: 5. The CDR3 spells CASCLAGQETQYF. CDR3 sequence (DNA): TGTGCCAGTTGCCTAGCGGGTCAAGAGACCCAGTACTTC.